This entry lists 10 T cell receptor beta chains sequenced from one sample in a study of cytomegalovirus exposure and HLA in healthy donors. Use of 60 Vbeta and 13 Jbeta primers characterized the PCR. Clones were read by immunoSEQ multiplex PCR, and TCRdb kept only the in-frame ones, dropping some. The table includes under 200,000 clones, roughly two thirds detected once. Sequenced: PBMCs. The receptors were sampled from a woman in her twenties or thirties in good health and CMV-seronegative.

This clone turned up a few times. The J gene is TRBJ2-1, the V gene TRBV6-6, with 8 bases that match TRBD2. The V gene's germline CDR1 is MNHNY and CDR2 SVGAGI (reference sequence). Germline trimming cut 8 bases from V and 1 base from J; bases unmatched to any gene: 4. The CDR3 totals 14 residues. Here the CDR3 reads CASSTGGSYNEQFF. DNA for the CDR3: TGTGCCAGCTCTACGGGGGGGTCCTACAATGAGCAGTTCTTC.

The chain uses TRBV5-6 and TRBJ2-7, with a possible D match to TRBD1 (5 bases). Germline V gene sequence: CDR1 SGHDT, CDR2 YYEEEE. Trimming stripped 3 bases from V and 2 bases from J, with 12 bases between. The CDR3 has 14 amino acids. The CDR3 region is CASSSSGKAYEQYF. CDR3 DNA: TGTGCCAGCAGCTCCTCAGGGAAGGCCTACGAGCAGTACTTC.

This clone was seen a single time. CDR3 DNA sequence: TGTGCCAGCGGCGCCTTCCGGGACACGAATTTGGAGCGGAACTACAATGAGCAGTTCTTC. As protein: CASGAFRDTNLERNYNEQFF. The J gene is TRBJ2-1, the V gene TRBV5-4, with D possibly matching TRBD1 (6 bases). Per the germline V gene, CDR1 is SGHNT and CDR2 is YYREEE (reference sequence). V was trimmed by 7 bases and J by 3 bases, leaving 32 bases between them. There are 20 residues in the CDR3.

The J gene is TRBJ1-3, the V gene TRBV7-9; 9 bases are shared with TRBD1. Trimming at V came to 2 bases and at J to 7 bases, leaving 3 bases not matched to a gene. The germline gives CDR1 SEHNR, CDR2 FQNEAQ (reference sequence). This CDR3 has 14 amino acids. CDR3 sequence: CASSLTGGWNTIYF. Written as DNA, the CDR3 is TGTGCCAGCAGCTTAACAGGGGGCTGGAACACCATATATTTT.

The chain employs TRBV7-3 and TRBJ2-5; weak D call: TRBD1 (6 bases). Germline CDR1 SGHTA, CDR2 FQGTGA. This CDR3 region has 13 residues. Trimming shortened V by 4 bases and J by 11 bases, and 17 bases separated the two germline ends. CDR3 region: CASSSNQGGEQYF. CDR3 nucleotide sequence: TGTGCCAGCAGCTCTAACCAAGGGGGTGAGCAGTACTTC.

This clone was picked up a small number of times. The chain uses TRBV9 and TRBJ1-3; the D is unclear. CDR1 is SGDLS, CDR2 YYNGEE, per germline. The CDR3 runs 13 residues. V was trimmed by 10 bases and J by 0 bases, leaving 11 bases between them. CDR3 nucleotide sequence: TGTGCCTCCCGCGGGCGCTCTGGAAACACCATATATTTT. It codes for CASRGRSGNTIYF.

This clone has just one count. The J gene is TRBJ1-2, the V gene TRBV5-4, with a weak D call TRBD1 (6 bases). The germline gives CDR1 SGHNT, CDR2 YYREEE (reference sequence). The V end was cut by 2 bases, the J end by 4 bases, with 12 bases between. CDR3 length: 14 amino acids. CDR3 in amino acids: CASSLQGTSYGYTF. The DNA for the CDR3 is TGTGCCAGCAGCTTACAGGGAACTTCCTATGGCTACACCTTC.

This clone was counted many times. The gene calls are TRBV28 and TRBJ1-4; possible D gene TRBD1, 5 bases. The V and J ends lost 3 bases and 3 bases respectively, with 11 bases between them. Germline V CDR1 and CDR2: MDHEN, SYDVKM. This CDR3 is 15 amino acids long. CDR3 nucleotides: TGTGCCAGCAGTTTTACTGGGGCATCTAATGAAAAACTGTTTTTT. Its translation: CASSFTGASNEKLFF.

The chain links TRBV7-3 to TRBJ2-3; 10 nucleotides agree with TRBD2. Germline assignment: CDR1 SGHTA and CDR2 FQGTGA. With V trimmed by 5 bases and J by 6 bases, 11 bases remained unmatched. The CDR3 runs to 16 residues. The CDR3 DNA follows: TGTGCCAGCAGCCCGAGGTTAGCGGGAGGTTTGGATACGCAGTATTTT. It translates to CASSPRLAGGLDTQYF.

The chain couples TRBV28 to TRBJ2-3; D is perhaps TRBD1 (7 bases). Trimming cost V 1 base and J 6 bases, with 14 bases left between them. The CDR3 consists of 15 residues. Germline CDR1 is MDHEN and CDR2 is SYDVKM. The CDR3 DNA follows: TGTGCCAGCAGTTTATTGGGTCCAGGGGGGGATACGCAGTATTTT. It yields the protein CASSLLGPGGDTQYF.